The 4 T cell receptor beta chains reported below all come from one sample, sequenced in a study of cytomegalovirus exposure and HLA in healthy donors. TCRdb's copy holds only in-frame clones and misses some; the assay was immunoSEQ multiplex PCR. The repertoire holds a few hundred thousand clones, with around 86% as singletons. Sequences were obtained from PBMCs. The receptors were sampled from a woman younger than 30 in good health and CMV-seronegative.

This clone appeared once. This chain joins TRBV5-1 and TRBJ2-3; D unclear. V lost 3 bases to trimming and J lost 1 base, with 12 bases between them. Germline V gene sequence: CDR1 SGHRS, CDR2 YFSETQ. The CDR3 is 15 residues long. The CDR3 is CASSYDTLRTDTQYF. The CDR3 DNA reads as TGCGCCAGCAGCTACGACACCCTTCGCACAGATACGCAGTATTTT.

The genes are TRBV5-8 and TRBJ2-7; D unclear. The V gene's germline CDR1 is SGHTS and CDR2 YDEGEE. Deletions cut 1 base from V and 4 bases from J, with 6 bases between. The CDR3 extends over 12 amino acids. The CDR3 is CASSLKEYEQYF. The CDR3 region has the DNA TGTGCCAGCAGCTTGAAGGAGTACGAGCAGTACTTC.

This chain links TRBV7-2 with TRBJ2-3; 7 nucleotides line up with TRBD2. V gave up 4 bases and J gave up 4 bases; unmatched junction bases: 5. Germline V CDR1 and CDR2: SGHTA, FQGNSA. CDR3 length equals 14 residues. CDR3 nucleotides: TGTGCCAGCAGCTCCCGGACTAGAGCAGATACGCAGTATTTT. This codes for CASSSRTRADTQYF. The whole variable domain, filled in from reference TRBV7-2 and TRBJ2-3, reads GAGVSQSPSNKVTEKGKDVELRCDPISGHTALYWYRQSLGQGLEFLIYFQGNSAPDKSGLPSDRFSAERTGGSVSTLTIQRTQQEDSAVYLCASSSRTRADTQYFGPGTRLTVL.

V usage is TRBV7-9 and J usage is TRBJ2-1; possibly TRBD1 for D (6 bases). The V gene's germline CDR1 is SEHNR and CDR2 FQNEAQ (reference sequence). V gave up 1 base and J gave up 8 bases, with 12 bases separating them. The CDR3 extends over 14 amino acids. The chain's CDR3 is CASSLGTGRDEQFF. The CDR3 nucleotides read TGTGCCAGCAGCTTAGGTACAGGGAGAGATGAGCAGTTCTTC.